This entry lists 10 T cell receptor beta chains sequenced from one sample in a study of blood T cell repertoires in COVID-19. Repertoires were generated with immunoSEQ multiplex PCR, while TCRdb's copy carries only in-frame clones and drops some. The sample carries about 110,000 clones, roughly 72% recorded once. Sequenced sample: peripheral blood. Source of these receptors: a man older than 75 with acute or convalescent COVID-19.

This rearrangement joins TRBV29-1 to TRBJ2-5; D perhaps matches TRBD2 (5 bases). With 6 bases removed from V and 3 bases from J, the gap between germline ends came to 14 bases. Germline CDR1 is SQVTM and CDR2 is ANQGSEA. The CDR3 loop spans 13 amino acids. The CDR3 nucleotides read TGCAGCGTCTACCCGGCGGGTAAAGAGACCCAGTACTTC. This encodes CSVYPAGKETQYF.

This clone was seen many times. The chain joins TRBV27 to TRBJ2-1, with 9 bases identical to TRBD1. The CDR3 has 16 residues. V shed 5 bases and J 6 bases; nucleotides not matched to a gene: 11. Germline values: CDR1 MNHEY, CDR2 SMNVEV (reference sequence). CDR3 region: CASSNPGTGISNEQFF. In DNA form, the CDR3 reads TGTGCCAGCAGTAACCCGGGGACAGGGATTTCCAATGAGCAGTTCTTC.

The chain joins TRBV2 to TRBJ2-2; 10 bases line up with TRBD1. The CDR3 loop spans 15 amino acids. The V gene's germline CDR1 is SNHLY and CDR2 FYNNEI. With V trimmed by 4 bases and J by 5 bases, 4 bases remained unmatched. The CDR3 DNA sequence: TGTGCCAGCAGTGCGAGGGGACAGGGGACCGGGGAGCTGTTTTTT. Translation: CASSARGQGTGELFF.

CDR3 loop: CASSNRQGAFSEAFF. In nucleotides, the CDR3 is TGTGCCAGCAGTAACAGACAGGGGGCATTTTCTGAAGCTTTCTTT. This chain connects TRBV6-6 to TRBJ1-1; the match to TRBD1 covers 10 bases. CDR1 is MNHNY, CDR2 SVGAGI, per germline (reference sequence). Trimming took 5 bases from V and 6 from J; bases not matched to a gene: 9. This CDR3 has 15 residues.

The chain carries TRBV28 and TRBJ2-5; D uncertain. Germline CDR1 is MDHEN and CDR2 is SYDVKM. V lost 8 bases and J lost 2, with 9 bases in between. CDR3 size: 12 residues. This chain's CDR3 is CASCGGQETQYF. The CDR3 DNA is TGTGCCAGCTGTGGCGGACAAGAGACCCAGTACTTC.

V gene TRBV7-2 combines with J gene TRBJ2-4; 7 bases line up with TRBD2. Germline V gives CDR1 SGHTA, CDR2 FQGNSA. The CDR3 consists of 15 residues. The junction had 7 bases not matched to a gene; V was cut back by 0 bases and J by 8 bases. The CDR3 region is CASSLAGPGGDIQYF. The CDR3 nucleotides are TGTGCCAGCAGCTTAGCCGGCCCGGGAGGAGACATTCAGTACTTC.

The rearrangement links TRBV5-8 to TRBJ1-1, with no clear D. Germline values: CDR1 SGHTS, CDR2 YDEGEE. This CDR3 has 14 amino acids. Trimming pared 1 base from V and 1 base from J, leaving 8 bases between. CDR3 nucleotide sequence: TGTGCCAGCAGCTTGTGGGAGGGGAACACTGAAGCTTTCTTT. Residues: CASSLWEGNTEAFF. Drawing the rest from reference TRBV5-8 and TRBJ1-1, the complete variable domain is EAGVTQSPTHLIKTRGQQATLRCSPISGHTSVYWYQQALGLGLQFLLWYDEGEERNRGNFPPRFSGRQFPNYSSELNVNALELEDSALYLCASSLWEGNTEAFFGQGTRLTVV.

The rearrangement links TRBV6-5 to TRBJ2-3, with 7 positions matching TRBD2. The CDR3 extends over 15 amino acids. Germline CDR1 reads MNHEY; CDR2 reads SVGAGI. V shed 6 bases and J 6 bases; nucleotides not matched to a gene: 12. CDR3 loop: CASRATSVLSDTQYF. The CDR3 DNA follows: TGTGCCAGCAGGGCAACTAGCGTTCTCTCGGATACGCAGTATTTT.

The rearrangement joins TRBV7-2 to TRBJ2-5, with TRBD2 matching over 9 bases. Germline V lookup: CDR1 SGHTA, CDR2 FQGNSA. After removal of 2 bases from V and 5 bases from J, the junction contained 6 bases not matched to a gene. The CDR3 sequence is 15 residues long. The CDR3 here is CASSLSGRMDETQYF. The CDR3 DNA sequence: TGTGCCAGCAGCTTAAGCGGGAGGATGGATGAGACCCAGTACTTC.

This rearrangement joins TRBV6-5 to TRBJ2-1; D unclear. Trimming took off 0 bases at V and 9 bases at J, with 12 bases between the two ends. The CDR3 sequence is 14 residues long. Germline CDR1 is MNHEY and CDR2 is SVGAGI. CDR3 in amino acids: CASSYSITVGEQFF. Written as DNA, the CDR3 is TGTGCCAGCAGTTACTCCATCACGGTTGGTGAGCAGTTCTTC.